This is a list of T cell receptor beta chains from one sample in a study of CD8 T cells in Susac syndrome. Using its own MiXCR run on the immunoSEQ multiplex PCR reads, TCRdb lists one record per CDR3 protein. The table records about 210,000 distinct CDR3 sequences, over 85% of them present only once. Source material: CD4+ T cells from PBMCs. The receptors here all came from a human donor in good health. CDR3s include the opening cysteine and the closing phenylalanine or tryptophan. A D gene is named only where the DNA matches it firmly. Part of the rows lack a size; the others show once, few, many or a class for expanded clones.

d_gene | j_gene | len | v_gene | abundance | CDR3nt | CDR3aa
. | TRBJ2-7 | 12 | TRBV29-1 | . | TGCAGCTTTGGGGGGGCCGGCTACGAGCAGTACTTC | CSFGGAGYEQYF
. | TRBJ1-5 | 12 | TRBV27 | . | TGTGCCAGCGGCAGGGTCTGGGGGCCCCAGCATTTT | CASGRVWGPQHF
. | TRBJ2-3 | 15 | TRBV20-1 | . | TGCAGTGCTAGATTCGGGACGGGGGGCACAGATACGCAGTATTTT | CSARFGTGGTDTQYF
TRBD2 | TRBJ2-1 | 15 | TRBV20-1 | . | TGCAGTGCCCGGACTAGCGGGAGGTACTACAATGAGCAGTTCTTC | CSARTSGRYYNEQFF
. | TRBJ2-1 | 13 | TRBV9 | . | TGTGCCAGCAGCGTAGCTTTCTACAATGAGCAGTTCTTC | CASSVAFYNEQFF
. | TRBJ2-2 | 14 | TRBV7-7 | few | TGTGCTAGCAGCTTATCCACGAACACCGGGGAGCTGTTTTTT | CASSLSTNTGELFF
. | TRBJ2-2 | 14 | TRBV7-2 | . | TGTGCCAGCAGCTCGATGTTCAACACCGGGGAGCTGTTTTTT | CASSSMFNTGELFF
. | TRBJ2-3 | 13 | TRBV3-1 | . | TGTGCCAGCAGCCGGACAGACGTAGATACGCAGTATTTT | CASSRTDVDTQYF
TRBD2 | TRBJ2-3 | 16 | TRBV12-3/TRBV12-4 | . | TGTGCCAGCAGCCGGGGACTAGCGGGACTCACAGATACGCAGTATTTT | CASSRGLAGLTDTQYF
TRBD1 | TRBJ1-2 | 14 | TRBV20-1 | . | TGCAGTGCTAAAATACAGGGGGCAGACTATGGCTACACCTTC | CSAKIQGADYGYTF
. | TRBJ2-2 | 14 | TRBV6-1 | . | TGTGCCAGCACCAAACTCAGGGACACCGGGGAGCTGTTTTTT | CASTKLRDTGELFF
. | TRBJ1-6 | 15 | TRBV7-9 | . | TGTGCCAGCAGCGGTATGGACAGTTATAATTCACCCCTCCACTTT | CASSGMDSYNSPLHF
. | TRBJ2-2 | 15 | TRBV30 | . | TGTGCCTCGAGACGTCGTGGGCGGGACACCGGGGAGCTGTTTTTT | CASRRRGRDTGELFF
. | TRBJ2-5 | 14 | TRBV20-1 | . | TGCAGTGCGGACACCGGGAACGCACAAGAGACCCAGTACTTC | CSADTGNAQETQYF
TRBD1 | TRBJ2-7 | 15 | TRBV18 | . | TGTGCCAGCTCACCGACGGGGACAGGGTGGCACGAGCAGTACTTC | CASSPTGTGWHEQYF
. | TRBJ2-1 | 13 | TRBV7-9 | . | TGTGCCAGCAGCTTAAACGAACTAGCCACTTGGTTCTTC | CASSLNELATWFF
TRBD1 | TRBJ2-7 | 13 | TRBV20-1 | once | TGCAGTGCTAACCGGGACAGGGGGTACGAGCAGTACTTC | CSANRDRGYEQYF